This T cell receptor (beta chain) was recovered during a study of PD-L1 blockade in urothelial cancer. In the study overall: Blood was subjected to analysis at 3 weeks (second dose) and 6 weeks following treatment start.

The CDR3 runs to 14 residues. Germline CDR1 and CDR2: SGHTS and YDEGEE. Germline trimming cut 4 bases from V and 3 bases from J; bases unmatched to any gene: 7. Regarding time point: pretreatment peripheral blood. Method: immunoSEQ multiplex PCR; TCRdb's copy keeps in-frame clones and lacks some. The sample has over 75,000 clones; 80% to 90% are singletons. The sequencing here drew on PBMCs, taken around atezolizumab (anti-PD-L1) treatment. V and J are TRBV5-8 and TRBJ2-7; TRBD1 aligns across 7 bases. This sequence was found in a woman older than 75 with urothelial cancer. CDR3 loop: CASSLGQTDYEQYF. The DNA for the CDR3 is TGTGCCAGCAGCCTGGGACAGACAGACTACGAGCAGTACTTC.